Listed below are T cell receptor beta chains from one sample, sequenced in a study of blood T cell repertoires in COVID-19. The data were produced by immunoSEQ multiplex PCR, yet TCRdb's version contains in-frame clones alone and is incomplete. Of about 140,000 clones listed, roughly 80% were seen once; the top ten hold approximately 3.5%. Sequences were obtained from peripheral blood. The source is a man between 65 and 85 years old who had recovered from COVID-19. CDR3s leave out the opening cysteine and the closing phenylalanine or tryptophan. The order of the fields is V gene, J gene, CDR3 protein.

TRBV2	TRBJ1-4	ASSNDRGQKKLF
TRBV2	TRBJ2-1	ASRGGIDEQF
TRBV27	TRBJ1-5	ASSYGRGQPQH
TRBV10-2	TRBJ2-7	ASQKGLLGAYEQY
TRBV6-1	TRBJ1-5	ASSDQQGSQPQH
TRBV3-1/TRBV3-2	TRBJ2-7	ASSQGLAGVWGYEQY
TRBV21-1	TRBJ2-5	ASSKAASEGQETQY
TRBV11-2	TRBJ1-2	ASSLETEGYT
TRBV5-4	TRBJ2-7	ASSPRASGSYEQY
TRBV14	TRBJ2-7	ASSQGGAGPTYEQY
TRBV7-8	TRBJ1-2	ASSQTENGDYGYT
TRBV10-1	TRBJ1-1	ASREQGALDTEAF
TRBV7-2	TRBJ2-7	ASSLTSGIYEQY
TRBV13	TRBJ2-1	ASSPRGLARYNEQF
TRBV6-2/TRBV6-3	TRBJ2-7	ASSSSSSPNGNYEQY
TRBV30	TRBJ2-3	AWTLGRAGDTQY
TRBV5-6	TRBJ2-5	ASSLAGSPTEETQY
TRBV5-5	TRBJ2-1	ASSFGPTSGRLNEQF
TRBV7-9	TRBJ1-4	VTDTNEKLF
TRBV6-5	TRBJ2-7	ASRGDFSYEQY
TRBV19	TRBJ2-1	ASSIKAYEQF
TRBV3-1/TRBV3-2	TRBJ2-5	ASSQDATAQETQY
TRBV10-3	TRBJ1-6	AISESENKNSPLH
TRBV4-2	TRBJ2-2	ASSQDLAGLRRGTGELF
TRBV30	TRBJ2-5	AWSRDFGGETQY
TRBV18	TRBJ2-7	ASSPGLAGSYEQY
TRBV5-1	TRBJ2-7	ASSPGQGSYEQY
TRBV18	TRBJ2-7	ASSSLYSSYEQY
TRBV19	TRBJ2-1	ASSNLAGSNEQF
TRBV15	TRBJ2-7	ATSGPQGVRDEQY
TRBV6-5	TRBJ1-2	ASIDRPYGYT
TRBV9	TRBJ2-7	ASSVGLAGYEQY
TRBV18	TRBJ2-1	ASCPGLSYEQF
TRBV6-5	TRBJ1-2	ASSYSSRLGYT
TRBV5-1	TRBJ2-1	ASSLIAGGPLNEQF
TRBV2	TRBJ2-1	ASSYPAGTDRLNYNEQF
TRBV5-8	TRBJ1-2	ASNPDSINYGYT
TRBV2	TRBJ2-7	ASSQKLAGGYEQY
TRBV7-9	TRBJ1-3	ASRVLQGGNTIY
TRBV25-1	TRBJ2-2	ASSTVSQGTGELF
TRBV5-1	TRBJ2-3	ASSLEQIDTQY
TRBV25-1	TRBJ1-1	ASSEWTRPSNTEAF
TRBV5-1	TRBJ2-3	ASSLGGASTDTQY
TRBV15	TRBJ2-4	ATSTRLEEENIQY
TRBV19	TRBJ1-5	ASSILRGGAVQPQH
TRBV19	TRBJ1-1	ASIWQGGYTEAF
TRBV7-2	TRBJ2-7	ASGLAATYEQY
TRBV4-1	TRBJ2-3	ASSPEGKGGGTDTQY
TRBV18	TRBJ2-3	ASSPLVGQGGQY
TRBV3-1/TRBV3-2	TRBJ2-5	ASSQVRGGEETQY
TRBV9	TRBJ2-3	ASSVRGTGTDTQY
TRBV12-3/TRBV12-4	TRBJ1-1	ASSTTGTEAF
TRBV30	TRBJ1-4	AWSVKAEANEKLF
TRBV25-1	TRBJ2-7	ASQGHFYEQY
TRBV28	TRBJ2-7	ASSFPSGTGSSYEQY
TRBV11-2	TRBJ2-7	ASSSIGTAPYEQY
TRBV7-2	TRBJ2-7	ASSQGVGEQY
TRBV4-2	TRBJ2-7	ASSQAGKGSYEQY
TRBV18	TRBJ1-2	ASSPLAGRGNYGYT